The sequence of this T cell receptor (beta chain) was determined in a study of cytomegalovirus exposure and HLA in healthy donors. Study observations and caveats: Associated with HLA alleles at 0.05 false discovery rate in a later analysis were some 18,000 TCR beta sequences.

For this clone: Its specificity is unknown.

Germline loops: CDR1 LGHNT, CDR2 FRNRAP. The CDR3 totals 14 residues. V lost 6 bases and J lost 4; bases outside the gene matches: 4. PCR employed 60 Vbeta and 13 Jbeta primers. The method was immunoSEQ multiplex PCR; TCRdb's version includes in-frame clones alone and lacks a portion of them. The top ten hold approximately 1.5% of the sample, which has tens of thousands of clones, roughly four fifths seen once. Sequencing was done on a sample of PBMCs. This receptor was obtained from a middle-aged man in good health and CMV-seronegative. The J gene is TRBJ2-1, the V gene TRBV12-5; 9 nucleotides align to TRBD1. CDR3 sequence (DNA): TGTGCTAGTGGGCCGGGACAGGGATACAATGAGCAGTTCTTC. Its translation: CASGPGQGYNEQFF.